The 11 T cell receptor beta chains given below trace back to one sample, sequenced in a study of blood T cell repertoires in COVID-19. Clones were read by immunoSEQ multiplex PCR, and TCRdb kept only the in-frame ones, dropping some. The sample holds about 70,000 clones, around 86% seen once. The sample taken for sequencing was peripheral blood. Receptors originate from a young woman with acute or convalescent COVID-19.

This chain uses TRBV6-5 with TRBJ1-2; 7 bases fit TRBD1. V dropped 7 bases and J dropped 6; count of bases not matched to a gene: 8. The CDR3 spans 13 residues. Per germline, CDR1 MNHEY and CDR2 SVGAGI. The CDR3 DNA reads as TGTGCCAGCAAGACAGGGTCTTGGAATGGCTACACCTTC. Translating it yields CASKTGSWNGYTF.

This chain uses TRBV16 with TRBJ1-5; TRBD1 matches 9 bases. CDR1 and CDR2 (germline): KGHSY, FQNENV. The CDR3 has 15 amino acids. J was trimmed by 6 bases and V by 6 bases; bases with no gene match: 9. The CDR3 sequence: CASRLDRGTTQPQHF. For the CDR3, the DNA is TGTGCCAGCAGACTCGACAGGGGGACGACTCAGCCCCAGCATTTT.

V and J are TRBV18 and TRBJ1-3, with TRBD1 identical over 7 bases. V shed 5 bases and J 0 bases; nucleotides not matched to a gene: 4. From germline, CDR1 is KGHSH and CDR2 LQKENI. The CDR3 length is 15 residues. This chain's CDR3 is CASSAGQDSGNTIYF. CDR3 in DNA: TGTGCCAGCTCAGCAGGACAGGACTCTGGAAACACCATATATTTT.

The rearrangement links TRBV18 to TRBJ2-7, with TRBD1 identical over 10 bases. CDR1 KGHSH and CDR2 LQKENI come from the germline V gene. This CDR3 comprises 14 residues. The J segment lost 3 bases and the V segment lost 4 bases, leaving 3 bases of the junction unmatched. This chain's CDR3 is CASSQGTGVYEQYF. CDR3 bases: TGTGCCAGCTCACAAGGGACAGGGGTCTACGAGCAGTACTTC.

This chain links TRBV5-1 with TRBJ2-1; maybe TRBD2 (5 bases). With 3 bases removed from V and 4 bases from J, the gap between germline ends came to 11 bases. The CDR3 contains 14 residues. Germline values: CDR1 SGHRS, CDR2 YFSETQ. As DNA, the CDR3 is TGCGCCAGCAGCTGGGCTAGCCCATACAATGAGCAGTTCTTC. It translates to CASSWASPYNEQFF.

The V call is TRBV6-5, the J call TRBJ2-2; D is ambiguous. Trimming removed 8 bases from V and 3 bases from J, with 7 bases in between. The CDR3 loop spans 12 amino acids. The germline gives CDR1 MNHEY, CDR2 SVGAGI. The CDR3 region is CASRRDTGELFF. The CDR3 DNA sequence: TGTGCCAGCCGACGGGACACCGGGGAGCTGTTTTTT.

This rearrangement joins TRBV7-2 to TRBJ1-1, with a weak D call TRBD1 (6 bases). CDR1 and CDR2 (germline): SGHTA, FQGNSA. The CDR3 spans 13 residues. V lost 0 bases, J lost 4 bases, and 6 bases lay in between. For the CDR3, the DNA is TGTGCCAGCAGCTTAGCGGACAGCACTGAAGCTTTCTTT. Protein sequence: CASSLADSTEAFF.

The count of this clone is one. The V gene is TRBV30, the J gene TRBJ2-3, with TRBD2 matching 7 bases. From germline, CDR1 is GTSNPN and CDR2 SVGIG (reference sequence). This CDR3 has 18 amino acids. Trimming took 3 bases from V and 2 from J; bases not matched to a gene: 17. CDR3 residues: CAWSDDYWGGGDTDTQYF. In nucleotides, the CDR3 is TGTGCCTGGAGCGACGATTACTGGGGCGGGGGTGACACAGATACGCAGTATTTT.

Only one count was recorded for this clone. This chain uses TRBV6-5 with TRBJ1-1; a weak D match, TRBD1 (6 bases). Trimming removed 7 bases from V and 5 bases from J, with 17 bases in between. CDR3 length equals 14 residues. Germline CDR1 is MNHEY and CDR2 is SVGAGI. The CDR3 is CASILVGGTTEAFF. The DNA of the CDR3 is TGTGCCAGCATCCTCGTTGGGGGCACGACTGAAGCTTTCTTT.

CDR3 protein: CASSWVGGEQYF. The CDR3 DNA reads TGTGCCAGCAGTTGGGTTGGAGGGGAGCAGTACTTC. V gene TRBV28 combines with J gene TRBJ2-7, with a possible D match to TRBD2 (6 bases). The CDR3 contains 12 residues. Deletions cut 4 bases from V and 7 bases from J, with 11 bases between. CDR1 MDHEN and CDR2 SYDVKM come from the germline V gene.

This clone has more than one count but fewer than ten. The rearrangement joins TRBV27 to TRBJ1-3; D call uncertain. Deletions cut 7 bases from V and 0 bases from J, with 10 bases between. This CDR3 contains 14 residues. The germline CDR1 and CDR2 sequences are MNHEY and SMNVEV (reference sequence). CDR3 sequence reads: CASKRDYSGNTIYF. CDR3 nucleotides: TGTGCCAGCAAGCGCGACTACTCTGGAAACACCATATATTTT.